This T cell receptor beta chain appears in the sequencing data of a study of T cell repertoires in cytomegalovirus infection. TCRdb ran MiXCR on the reads and lists one entry per CDR3 protein. The table has around 750,000 distinct CDR3 sequences, around a third seen once. This clonotype was counted ten times or more. Its antigen is unknown. Germline CDR1 reads MDHEN; CDR2 reads SYDVKM. This CDR3 region has 15 residues. Unmatched junction bases numbered 4, after V lost 3 bases and J lost 4 bases. The sample was cultured CD8+ T cells from PBMCs, taken from culture after CMV antigen stimulation. This chain connects TRBV28 to TRBJ2-1, with 9 positions matching TRBD2. The source is a human donor in good health (CMV status not recorded). Some clones in this sample may be carry-over from other donors' samples. The CDR3 DNA is TGTGCCAGCAGTTTTCTAGCGGGGCTATACAATGAGCAGTTCTTC. Residues: CASSFLAGLYNEQFF. Supplemented by reference TRBV28 and TRBJ2-1, the full variable domain reads DVKVTQSSRYLVKRTGEKVFLECVQDMDHENMFWYRQDPGLGLRLIYFSYDVKMKEKGDIPEGYSVSREKKERFSLILESASTNQTSMYLCASSFLAGLYNEQFFGPGTRLTVL.